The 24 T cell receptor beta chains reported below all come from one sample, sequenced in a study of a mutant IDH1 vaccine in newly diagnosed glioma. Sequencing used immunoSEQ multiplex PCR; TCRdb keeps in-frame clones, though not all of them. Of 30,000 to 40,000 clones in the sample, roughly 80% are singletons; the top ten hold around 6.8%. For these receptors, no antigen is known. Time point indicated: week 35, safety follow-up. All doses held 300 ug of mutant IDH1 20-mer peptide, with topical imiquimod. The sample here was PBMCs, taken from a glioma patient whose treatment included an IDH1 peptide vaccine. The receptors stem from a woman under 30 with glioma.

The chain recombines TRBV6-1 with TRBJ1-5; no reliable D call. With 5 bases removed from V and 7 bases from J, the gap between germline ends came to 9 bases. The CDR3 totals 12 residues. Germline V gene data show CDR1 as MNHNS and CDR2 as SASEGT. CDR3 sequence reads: CASSILGQPQHF. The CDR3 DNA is TGTGCCAGCAGTATCCTGGGCCAGCCCCAGCATTTT.

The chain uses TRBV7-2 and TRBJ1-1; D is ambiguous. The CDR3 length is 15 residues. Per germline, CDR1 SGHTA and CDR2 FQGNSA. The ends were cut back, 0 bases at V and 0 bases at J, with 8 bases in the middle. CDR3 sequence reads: CASSLAGNMNTEAFF. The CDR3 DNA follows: TGTGCCAGCAGCTTAGCGGGCAACATGAACACTGAAGCTTTCTTT.

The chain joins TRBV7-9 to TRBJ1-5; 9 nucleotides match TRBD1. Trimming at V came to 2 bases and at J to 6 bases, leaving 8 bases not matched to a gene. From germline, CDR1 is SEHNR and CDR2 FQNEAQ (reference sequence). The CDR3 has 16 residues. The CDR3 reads CASSLTSGQGFQPQHF. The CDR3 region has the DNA TGTGCCAGCAGCTTAACTTCCGGACAGGGGTTTCAGCCCCAGCATTTT.

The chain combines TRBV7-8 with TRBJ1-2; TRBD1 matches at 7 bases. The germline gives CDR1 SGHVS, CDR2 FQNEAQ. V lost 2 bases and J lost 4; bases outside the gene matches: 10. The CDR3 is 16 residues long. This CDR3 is CASSLQQGTTSYGYTF. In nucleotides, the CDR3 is TGTGCCAGCAGCTTACAACAGGGGACAACCTCCTATGGCTACACCTTC.

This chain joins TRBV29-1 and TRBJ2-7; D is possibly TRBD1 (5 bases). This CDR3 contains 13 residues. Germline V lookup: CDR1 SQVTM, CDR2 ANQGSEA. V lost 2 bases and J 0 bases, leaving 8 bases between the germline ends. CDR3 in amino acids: CSVERGGSYEQYF. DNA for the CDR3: TGCAGCGTTGAAAGGGGCGGCTCCTACGAGCAGTACTTC.

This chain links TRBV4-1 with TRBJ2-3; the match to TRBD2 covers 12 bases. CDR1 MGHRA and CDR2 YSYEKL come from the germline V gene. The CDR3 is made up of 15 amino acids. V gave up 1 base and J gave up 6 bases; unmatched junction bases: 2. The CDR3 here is CASSQVTSGGDTQYF. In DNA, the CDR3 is TGCGCCAGCAGCCAAGTCACTAGCGGGGGGGATACGCAGTATTTT.

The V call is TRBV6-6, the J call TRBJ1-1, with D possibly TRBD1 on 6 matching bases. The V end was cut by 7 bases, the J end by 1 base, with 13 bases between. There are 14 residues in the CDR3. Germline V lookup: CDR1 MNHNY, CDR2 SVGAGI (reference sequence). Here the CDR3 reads CASTYGGANTEAFF. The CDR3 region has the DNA TGTGCCAGCACCTACGGGGGGGCGAACACTGAAGCTTTCTTT.

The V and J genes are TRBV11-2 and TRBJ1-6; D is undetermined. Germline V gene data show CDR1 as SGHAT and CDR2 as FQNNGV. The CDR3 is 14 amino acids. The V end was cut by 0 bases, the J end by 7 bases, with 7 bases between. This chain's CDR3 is CASSLDPHNSPLHF. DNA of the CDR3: TGTGCCAGCAGCTTAGATCCACACAATTCACCCCTCCACTTT. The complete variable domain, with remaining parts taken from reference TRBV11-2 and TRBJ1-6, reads EAGVAQSPRYKIIEKRQSVAFWCNPISGHATLYWYQQILGQGPKLLIQFQNNGVVDDSQLPKDRFSAERLKGVDSTLKIQPAKLEDSAVYLCASSLDPHNSPLHFGNGTRLTVT.

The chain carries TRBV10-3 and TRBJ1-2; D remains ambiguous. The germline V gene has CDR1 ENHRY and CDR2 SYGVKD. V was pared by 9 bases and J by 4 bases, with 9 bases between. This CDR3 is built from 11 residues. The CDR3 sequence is CAITDGYGYTF. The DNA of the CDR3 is TGTGCCATAACGGACGGCTATGGCTACACCTTC.

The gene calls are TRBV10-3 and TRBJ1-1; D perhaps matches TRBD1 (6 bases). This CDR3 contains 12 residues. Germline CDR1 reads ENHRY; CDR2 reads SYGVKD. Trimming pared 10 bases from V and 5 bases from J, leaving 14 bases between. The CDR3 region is CATWTVETEAFF. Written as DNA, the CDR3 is TGTGCCACCTGGACAGTAGAGACTGAAGCTTTCTTT.

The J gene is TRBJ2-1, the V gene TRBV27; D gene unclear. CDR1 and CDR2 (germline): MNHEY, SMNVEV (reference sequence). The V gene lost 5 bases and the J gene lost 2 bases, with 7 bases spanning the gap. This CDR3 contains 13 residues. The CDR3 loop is CASSLRAYNEQFF. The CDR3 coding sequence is TGTGCCAGCAGTCTCCGGGCCTACAATGAGCAGTTCTTC.

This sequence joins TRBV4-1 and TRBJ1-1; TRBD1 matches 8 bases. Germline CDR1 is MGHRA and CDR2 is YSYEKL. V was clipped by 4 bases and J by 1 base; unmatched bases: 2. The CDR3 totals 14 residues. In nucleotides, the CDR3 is TGCGCCAGCAGCCCGGGGACAGGGAACACTGAAGCTTTCTTT. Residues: CASSPGTGNTEAFF.

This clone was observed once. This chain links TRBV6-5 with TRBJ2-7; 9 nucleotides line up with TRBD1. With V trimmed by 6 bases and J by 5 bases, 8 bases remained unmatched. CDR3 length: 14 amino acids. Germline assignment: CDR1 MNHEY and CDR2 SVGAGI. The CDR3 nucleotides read TGTGCCAGCAGGGCGACAGGGGGTTTCCACGAGCAGTACTTC. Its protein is CASRATGGFHEQYF.

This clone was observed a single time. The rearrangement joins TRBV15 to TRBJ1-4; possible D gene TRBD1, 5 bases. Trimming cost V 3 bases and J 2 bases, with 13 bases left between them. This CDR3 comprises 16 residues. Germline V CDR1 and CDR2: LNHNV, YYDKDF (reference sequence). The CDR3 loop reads CATSSERGTTNEKLFF. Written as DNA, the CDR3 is TGTGCCACCAGCAGTGAAAGGGGAACGACTAATGAAAAACTGTTTTTT.

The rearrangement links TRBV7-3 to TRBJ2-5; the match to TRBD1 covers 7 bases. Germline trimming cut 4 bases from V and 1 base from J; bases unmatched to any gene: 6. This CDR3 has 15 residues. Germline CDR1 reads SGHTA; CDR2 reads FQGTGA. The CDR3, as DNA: TGTGCCAGCAGCTCCGGACCAGGGGGCCAAGAGACCCAGTACTTC. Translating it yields CASSSGPGGQETQYF.

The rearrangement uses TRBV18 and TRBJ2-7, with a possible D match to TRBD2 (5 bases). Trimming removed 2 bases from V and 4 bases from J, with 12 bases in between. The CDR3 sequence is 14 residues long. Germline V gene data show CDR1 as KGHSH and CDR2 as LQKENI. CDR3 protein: CASSPTPTSYEQYF. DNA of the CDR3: TGTGCCAGCTCACCAACCCCTACTAGTTACGAGCAGTACTTC.

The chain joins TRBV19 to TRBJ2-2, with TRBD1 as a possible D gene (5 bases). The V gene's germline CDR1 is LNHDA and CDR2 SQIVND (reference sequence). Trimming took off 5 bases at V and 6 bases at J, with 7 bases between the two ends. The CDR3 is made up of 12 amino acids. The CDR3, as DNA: TGTGCCAGTAGTCCCAGGGCCGGGGAGCTGTTTTTT. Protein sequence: CASSPRAGELFF.

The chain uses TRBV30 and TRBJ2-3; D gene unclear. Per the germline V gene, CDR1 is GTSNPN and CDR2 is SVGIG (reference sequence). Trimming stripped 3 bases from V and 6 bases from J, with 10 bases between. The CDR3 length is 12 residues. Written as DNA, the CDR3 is TGTGCCTGGAGCGCACAGTGGGATACGCAGTATTTT. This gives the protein CAWSAQWDTQYF.

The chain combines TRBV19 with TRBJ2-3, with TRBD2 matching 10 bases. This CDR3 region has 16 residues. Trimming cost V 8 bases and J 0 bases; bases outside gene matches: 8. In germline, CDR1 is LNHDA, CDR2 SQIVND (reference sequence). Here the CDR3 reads CASPPGLAASTDTQYF. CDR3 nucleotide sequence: TGTGCCAGTCCCCCTGGACTAGCGGCTAGCACAGATACGCAGTATTTT.

DNA for the CDR3: TGTGCCAGCAGCTCCTCAGGACAGGGGGCGGGGGAGACCCAGTACTTC. Its protein product is CASSSSGQGAGETQYF. The chain employs TRBV7-2 and TRBJ2-5; TRBD1 matches at 11 bases. The CDR3 spans 16 residues. Germline CDR1 reads SGHTA; CDR2 reads FQGNSA. V lost 4 bases and J lost 5; bases outside the gene matches: 9. The full variable domain, with the rest looked up from reference TRBV7-2 and TRBJ2-5, is GAGVSQSPSNKVTEKGKDVELRCDPISGHTALYWYRQSLGQGLEFLIYFQGNSAPDKSGLPSDRFSAERTGGSVSTLTIQRTQQEDSAVYLCASSSSGQGAGETQYFGPGTRLLVL.

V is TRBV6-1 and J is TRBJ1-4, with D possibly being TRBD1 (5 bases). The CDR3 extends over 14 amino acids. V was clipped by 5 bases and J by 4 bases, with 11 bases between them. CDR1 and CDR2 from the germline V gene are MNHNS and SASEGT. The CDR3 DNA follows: TGTGCCAGCAGTAGGGGACTCAGTAATGAAAAACTGTTTTTT. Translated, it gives CASSRGLSNEKLFF.

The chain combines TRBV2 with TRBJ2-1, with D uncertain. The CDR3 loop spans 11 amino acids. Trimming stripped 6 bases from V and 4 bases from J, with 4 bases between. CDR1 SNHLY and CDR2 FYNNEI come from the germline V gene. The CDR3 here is CASRSYNEQFF. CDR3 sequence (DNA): TGTGCCAGCAGATCTTACAATGAGCAGTTCTTC.

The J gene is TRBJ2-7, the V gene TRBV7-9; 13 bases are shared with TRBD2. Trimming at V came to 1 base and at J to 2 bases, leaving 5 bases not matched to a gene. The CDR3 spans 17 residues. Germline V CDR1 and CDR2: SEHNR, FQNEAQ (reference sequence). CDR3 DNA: TGTGCCAGCAGCTTAGGGCTACTAGCGGGGGGGGCCTACGAGCAGTACTTC. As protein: CASSLGLLAGGAYEQYF. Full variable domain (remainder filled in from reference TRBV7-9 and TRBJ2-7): DTGVSQNPRHKITKRGQNVTFRCDPISEHNRLYWYRQTLGQGPEFLTYFQNEAQLEKSRLLSDRFSAERPKGSFSTLEIQRTEQGDSAMYLCASSLGLLAGGAYEQYFGPGTRLTVT.

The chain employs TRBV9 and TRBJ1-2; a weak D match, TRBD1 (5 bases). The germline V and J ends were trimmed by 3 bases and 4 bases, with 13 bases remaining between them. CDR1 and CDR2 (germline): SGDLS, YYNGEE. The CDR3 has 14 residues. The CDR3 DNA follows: TGTGCCAGCAGCGGTGGACAAGCGTCCTATGGCTACACCTTC. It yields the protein CASSGGQASYGYTF.